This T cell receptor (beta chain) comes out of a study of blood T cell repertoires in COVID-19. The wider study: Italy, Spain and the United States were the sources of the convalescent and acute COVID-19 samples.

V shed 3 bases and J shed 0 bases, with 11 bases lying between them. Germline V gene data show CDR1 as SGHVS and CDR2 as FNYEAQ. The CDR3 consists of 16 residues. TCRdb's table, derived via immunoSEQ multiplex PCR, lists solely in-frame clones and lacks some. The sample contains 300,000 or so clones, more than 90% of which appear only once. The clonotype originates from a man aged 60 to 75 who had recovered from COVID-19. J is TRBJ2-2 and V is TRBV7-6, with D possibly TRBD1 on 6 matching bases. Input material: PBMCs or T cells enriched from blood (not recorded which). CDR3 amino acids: CASSLPGAPNTGELFF. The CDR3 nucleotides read TGTGCCAGCAGCTTGCCAGGGGCGCCGAACACCGGGGAGCTGTTTTTT.